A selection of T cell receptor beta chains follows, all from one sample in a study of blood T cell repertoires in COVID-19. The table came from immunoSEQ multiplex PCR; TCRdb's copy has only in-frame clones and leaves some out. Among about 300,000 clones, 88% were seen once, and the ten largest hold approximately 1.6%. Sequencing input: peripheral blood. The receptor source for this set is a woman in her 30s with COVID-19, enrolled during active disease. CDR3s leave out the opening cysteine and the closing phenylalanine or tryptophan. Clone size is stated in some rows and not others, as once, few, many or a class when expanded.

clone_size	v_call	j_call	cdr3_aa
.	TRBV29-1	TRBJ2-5	SVAGLAGSETQY
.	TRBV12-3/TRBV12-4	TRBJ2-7	AILRGNEQY
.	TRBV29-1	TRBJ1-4	SVLTASNEKLF
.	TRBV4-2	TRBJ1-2	ASSQVGQGLEGYT
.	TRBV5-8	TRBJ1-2	ASSVTQGAWEDGYT
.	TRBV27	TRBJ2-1	ASSSFSKGPAGF
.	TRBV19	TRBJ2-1	ASSIKRTGLGDNEQF
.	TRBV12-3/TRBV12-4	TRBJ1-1	ASSLPGNTEAF
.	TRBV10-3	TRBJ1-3	AISESRSGNTIY
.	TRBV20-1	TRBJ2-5	SASMRETQY
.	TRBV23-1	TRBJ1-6	ASRRTGGSSYNSPLH
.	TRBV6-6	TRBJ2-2	ASRRGGFSLELF
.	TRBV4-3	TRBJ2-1	ASSHGQGAMDEQF
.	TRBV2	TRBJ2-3	ASSIETDTQY
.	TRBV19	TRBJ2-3	ASSILGGTQY
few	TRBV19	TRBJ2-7	ASRLGPGSSYEQY
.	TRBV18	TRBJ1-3	ASSPIPRVKGSGNTIY
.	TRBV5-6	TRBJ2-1	ASSLGYRGQYEQF
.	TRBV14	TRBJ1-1	ASSQEFVTEAF
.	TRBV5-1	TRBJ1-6	ASSQGGSNSPLH
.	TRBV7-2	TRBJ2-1	ASTQGRGGYNEQF
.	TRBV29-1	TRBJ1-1	SVARHYGTEAF
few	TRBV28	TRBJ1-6	ASSPRELDSPLH
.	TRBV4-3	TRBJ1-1	ASSQDRYGAEAF
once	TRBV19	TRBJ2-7	ASSIDPRGEQY
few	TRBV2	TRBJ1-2	ASSEWGLDNGYT
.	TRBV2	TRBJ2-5	ASTPPARPKRTQY
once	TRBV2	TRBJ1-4	ASTVPGLPEKLF
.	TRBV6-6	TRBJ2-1	ASNRGQGVAYNEQF
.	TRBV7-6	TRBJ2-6	ASSSRDRAAGANVLT
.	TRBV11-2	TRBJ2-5	ASSSHRDSVAGGPKTQY
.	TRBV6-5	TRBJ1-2	ASSPGFGYGYT
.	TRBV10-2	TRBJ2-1	AGGRAGEQF
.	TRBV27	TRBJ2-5	ASSSGLAGGDQY
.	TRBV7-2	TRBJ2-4	ASSLWGGAGNIQY
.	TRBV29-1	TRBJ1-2	SVQKGQGRDGYT
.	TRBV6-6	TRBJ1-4	ASSFTGTTNEKLF
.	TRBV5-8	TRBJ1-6	ASSWMTGVGSPLH